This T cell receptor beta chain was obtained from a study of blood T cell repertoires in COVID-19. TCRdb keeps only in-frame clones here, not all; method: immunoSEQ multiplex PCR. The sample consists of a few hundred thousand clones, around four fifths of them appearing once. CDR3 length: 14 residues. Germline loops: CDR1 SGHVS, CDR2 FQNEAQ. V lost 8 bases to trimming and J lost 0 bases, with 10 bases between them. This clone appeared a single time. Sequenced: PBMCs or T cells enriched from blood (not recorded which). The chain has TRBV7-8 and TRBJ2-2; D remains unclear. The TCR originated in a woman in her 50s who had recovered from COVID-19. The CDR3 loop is CASAGSANTGELFF. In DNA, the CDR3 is TGTGCCAGCGCCGGGTCCGCGAACACCGGGGAGCTGTTTTTT. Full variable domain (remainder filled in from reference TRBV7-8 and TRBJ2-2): GAGVSQSPRYKVAKRGQDVALRCDPISGHVSLFWYQQALGQGPEFLTYFQNEAQLDKSGLPSDRFFAERPEGSVSTLKIQRTQQEDSAVYLCASAGSANTGELFFGEGSRLTVL.